What follows are 11 T cell receptor beta chains derived from one specimen sequenced in a study of cytomegalovirus exposure and HLA in healthy donors. Measured with immunoSEQ multiplex PCR; TCRdb has only the in-frame clones, and not every one. The data show about 120,000 clones, more than 75% seen once. Sequencing was carried out using PBMCs. The receptors originated from a woman between 25 and 40 years old in good health and CMV-seronegative.

This clone was seen a few times. The CDR3 DNA sequence: TGTGCCATCTTCTTCACCGGGGAGCTGTTTTTT. Its translation: CAIFFTGELFF. The chain carries TRBV6-1 and TRBJ2-2, with D uncertain. The CDR3 has 11 amino acids. Per the germline V gene, CDR1 is MNHNS and CDR2 is SASEGT. V dropped 10 bases and J dropped 4 bases, with 7 bases sitting between them.

The chain couples TRBV6-5 to TRBJ2-7; TRBD2 aligns across 14 bases. Germline lookup yields CDR1 MNHEY and CDR2 SVGAGI. V was clipped by 6 bases and J by 4 bases; unmatched bases: 2. The CDR3 consists of 14 residues. CDR3 region: CASRGTSGGYEQYF. For the CDR3, the DNA is TGTGCCAGCAGAGGGACTAGCGGGGGTTACGAGCAGTACTTC.

The rearrangement uses TRBV19 and TRBJ2-1; D not resolved. Looked up from germline, CDR1 is LNHDA and CDR2 is SQIVND (reference sequence). The CDR3 has 13 residues. Trimming removed 2 bases at V and 9 bases at J, with 11 bases between. The CDR3 reads CASSIRWALEQFF. In DNA form, the CDR3 reads TGTGCCAGTAGTATAAGGTGGGCTCTTGAGCAGTTCTTC.

The V gene is TRBV27, the J gene TRBJ2-5; D unresolved. The V gene lost 2 bases and the J gene lost 5 bases, with 12 bases spanning the gap. Germline V gene data show CDR1 as MNHEY and CDR2 as SMNVEV (reference sequence). The CDR3 length is 14 residues. In nucleotides, the CDR3 is TGTGCCAGCAGTTTAACCCTGCGGCGGGAGACCCAGTACTTC. Translation gives CASSLTLRRETQYF.

The V and J genes are TRBV5-6 and TRBJ1-6, with 10 bases that match TRBD1. The V segment lost 3 bases and the J segment 0 bases; nucleotides outside the gene matches: 6. Germline V lookup: CDR1 SGHDT, CDR2 YYEEEE. The CDR3 has 18 residues. The CDR3 spells CASSSLRTGGSYNSPLHF. The CDR3 coding sequence is TGTGCCAGCAGCTCACTACGGACAGGGGGCTCCTATAATTCACCCCTCCACTTT.

This chain joins TRBV15 and TRBJ2-1; possibly TRBD1 for D (5 bases). The CDR3 sequence is 12 residues long. V dropped 1 base and J dropped 12 bases, with 10 bases sitting between them. Germline CDR1 and CDR2: LNHNV and YYDKDF (reference sequence). In DNA, the CDR3 is TGTGCCACCAGCAGAGGGACAATGAGGCAGTTCTTC. Protein product: CATSRGTMRQFF. Filled out from reference TRBV15 and TRBJ2-1, the complete variable domain reads DAMVIQNPRYQVTQFGKPVTLSCSQTLNHNVMYWYQQKSSQAPKLLFHYYDKDFNNEADTPDNFQSRRPNTSFCFLDIRSPGLGDTAMYLCATSRGTMRQFFGPGTRLTVL.

The gene calls are TRBV5-4 and TRBJ2-3; D gene uncertain. Germline values: CDR1 SGHNT, CDR2 YYREEE (reference sequence). CDR3 length: 14 amino acids. The V end lost 0 bases, the J end lost 4 bases, and 9 bases lay between the germline ends. Written as DNA, the CDR3 is TGTGCCAGCAGCTTGGGGCCCCGGGCAGATACGCAGTATTTT. It is translated as CASSLGPRADTQYF.

The rearrangement uses TRBV5-4 and TRBJ2-3; 9 nucleotides match TRBD1. With V trimmed by 0 bases and J by 5 bases, 7 bases remained unmatched. Germline lookup yields CDR1 SGHNT and CDR2 YYREEE (reference sequence). This CDR3 is built from 16 residues. CDR3 protein: CASSLEGTGLRDTQYF. The CDR3 nucleotides read TGTGCCAGCAGCTTGGAAGGGACAGGGTTAAGAGATACGCAGTATTTT.

The rearrangement links TRBV19 to TRBJ1-2; D may be TRBD1 (6 bases). With 5 bases removed from V and 4 bases from J, the gap between germline ends came to 14 bases. The CDR3 has 14 amino acids. The V gene's germline CDR1 is LNHDA and CDR2 SQIVND (reference sequence). This CDR3 reads CASSLDRLPYGYTF. The CDR3 nucleotides read TGTGCCAGTAGTCTCGACAGGCTACCCTATGGCTACACCTTC.

The chain uses TRBV6-1 and TRBJ2-7; 7 nucleotides align to TRBD2. The CDR3 is made up of 14 amino acids. The ends lost 2 bases at V and 0 bases at J; junction bases unmatched: 1. The V gene's germline CDR1 is MNHNS and CDR2 SASEGT. In DNA, the CDR3 is TGTGCCAGCAGTGAAACTAGCGACTCCTACGAGCAGTACTTC. Amino acid sequence: CASSETSDSYEQYF.

This chain connects TRBV4-2 to TRBJ2-7; the D gene is possibly TRBD2 (5 bases). There are 14 residues in the CDR3. CDR1 LGHNA and CDR2 YNFKEQ come from the germline V gene. V gave up 4 bases and J gave up 5 bases, with 15 bases separating them. The CDR3 bases are TGTGCCAGCAGCCGGGGAGCGGAACAAGACGAGCAGTACTTC. This codes for CASSRGAEQDEQYF.